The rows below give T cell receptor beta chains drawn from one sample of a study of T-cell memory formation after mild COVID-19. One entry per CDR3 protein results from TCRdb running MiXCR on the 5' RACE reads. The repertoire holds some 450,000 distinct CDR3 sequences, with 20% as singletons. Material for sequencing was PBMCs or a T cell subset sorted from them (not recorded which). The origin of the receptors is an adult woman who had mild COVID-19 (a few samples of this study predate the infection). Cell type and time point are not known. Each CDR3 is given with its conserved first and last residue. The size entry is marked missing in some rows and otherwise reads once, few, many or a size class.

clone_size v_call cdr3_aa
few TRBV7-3 CASSFSGGRETQYF
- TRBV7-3 CASSPRGPPNEKLFF
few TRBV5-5 CASSLTSGGRSNNEQFF
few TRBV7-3 CASRDQLNNEQFF
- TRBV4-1 CASSQLIPLGNQPQHF
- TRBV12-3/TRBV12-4 CASSSDQTSTDTQYF
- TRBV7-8 CASSFNVGNQPQHF
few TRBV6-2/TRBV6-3 CASSYFNPNSAGANVLTF
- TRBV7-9 CASSPSGGFEAFF
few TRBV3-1 CASSQELIAGGEQYF
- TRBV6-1 CASGADRGTYNEQFF
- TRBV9 CASSVGALAGVHEQFF
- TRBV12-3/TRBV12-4 CASSLPTGYTGELFF
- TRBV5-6 CASSFVGPPSTDTQYF
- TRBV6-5 CASSYEGTIYNEQFF
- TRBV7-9 CASSLMDYPSDEQFF